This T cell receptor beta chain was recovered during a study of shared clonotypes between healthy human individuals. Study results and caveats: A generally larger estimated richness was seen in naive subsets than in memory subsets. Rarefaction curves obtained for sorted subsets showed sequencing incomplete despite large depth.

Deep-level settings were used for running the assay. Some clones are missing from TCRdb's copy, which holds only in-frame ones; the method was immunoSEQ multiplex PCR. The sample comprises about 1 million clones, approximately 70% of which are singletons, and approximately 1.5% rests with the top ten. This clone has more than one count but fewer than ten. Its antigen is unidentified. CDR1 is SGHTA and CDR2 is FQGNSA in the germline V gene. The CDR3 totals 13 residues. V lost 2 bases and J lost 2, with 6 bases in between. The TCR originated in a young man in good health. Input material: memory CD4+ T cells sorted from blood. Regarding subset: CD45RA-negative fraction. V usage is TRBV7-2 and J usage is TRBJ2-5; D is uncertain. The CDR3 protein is CASSLWQQETQYF. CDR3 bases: TGTGCCAGCAGCTTATGGCAGCAAGAGACCCAGTACTTC.